Below, one T cell receptor beta chain is given with its context. Its target is unknown. The data belong to a study of T-cell memory formation after mild COVID-19. Study outcomes and limitations: Clones shrinking between day 15 and 85 showed a balanced CD4/CD8 split, and those that grew later tilted toward CD4+.

UMIs and sample barcodes were carried by the TCR alpha and TCR beta cDNA libraries that 5'RACE produced using constant-segment primers. One entry per CDR3 protein, called by TCRdb with MiXCR from the 5' RACE reads. The sample shows more than 120,000 distinct CDR3 sequences, 15% to 20% of them seen only once. Germline trimming cut 5 bases from V and 7 bases from J; bases unmatched to any gene: 6. Germline-derived CDR1 and CDR2 are MGHRA and YSYEKL. This CDR3 contains 15 residues. This TCR came from an adult woman who had mild COVID-19 (a few samples of this study predate the infection). Cell type and time point are not known. The chain uses TRBV4-1 and TRBJ1-4; TRBD1 aligns across 11 bases. The specimen sequenced was PBMCs or a T cell subset sorted from them (not recorded which). The CDR3 here is CASSAAGTGGEKLFF. The CDR3 DNA sequence: TGCGCCAGCAGCGCAGCGGGGACAGGGGGTGAAAAACTGTTTTTT.